Presented here are 9 T cell receptor beta chains from one specimen sequenced in a study of early T cells in non-severe SARS-CoV-2 infection. MiXCR, run by TCRdb on the 5' RACE reads, gives a single entry per CDR3 protein. The sample holds 75,000 or so distinct CDR3 sequences, around 15% seen once. The sequencing sample was made of whole blood. Every receptor here comes from an adult who was a healthcare worker with PCR-confirmed SARS-CoV-2 infection or an uninfected control (not recorded which).

The V and J genes are TRBV5-1 and TRBJ1-1; TRBD1 matches 8 bases. V lost 4 bases, J lost 8 bases, and 7 bases stayed unmatched. Germline CDR1 is SGHRS and CDR2 is YFSETQ. The CDR3 runs to 13 residues. The CDR3 protein is CASSGGTGEEAFF. CDR3 DNA sequence: TGCGCCAGCAGCGGGGGGACAGGTGAAGAAGCTTTCTTT.

The chain joins TRBV29-1 to TRBJ2-5; no reliable D call. The CDR3 runs to 11 residues. Trimming took off 4 bases at V and 5 bases at J, with 8 bases between the two ends. Germline V gives CDR1 SQVTM, CDR2 ANQGSEA. The CDR3 loop reads CSVAEVETQYF. For the CDR3, the DNA is TGCAGCGTTGCAGAGGTGGAGACCCAGTACTTC. Complete variable domain (other parts from reference TRBV29-1 and TRBJ2-5): SAVISQKPSRDICQRGTSLTIQCQVDSQVTMMFWYRQQPGQSLTLIATANQGSEATYESGFVIDKFPISRPNLTFSTLTVSNMSPEDSSIYLCSVAEVETQYFGPGTRLLVL.

The chain carries TRBV28 and TRBJ2-5; 9 bases fit TRBD2. V was clipped by 4 bases and J by 0 bases; unmatched bases: 3. This CDR3 region has 15 residues. Germline CDR1 is MDHEN and CDR2 is SYDVKM. In nucleotides, the CDR3 is TGTGCCAGCAGTTCGACTAGCGGATACCAAGAGACCCAGTACTTC. It translates to CASSSTSGYQETQYF.

The chain recombines TRBV18 with TRBJ2-2; TRBD2 might be the D (5 bases). Germline V gene sequence: CDR1 KGHSH, CDR2 LQKENI. CDR3 length: 13 amino acids. Trimming shortened V by 6 bases and J by 5 bases, and 10 bases separated the two germline ends. The CDR3 region has the DNA TGTGCCAGCTCCCGGAGCGGAACCGGGGAGCTGTTTTTT. Its translation: CASSRSGTGELFF.

The sample holds many counts of this clonotype. The chain uses TRBV12-3 or TRBV12-4 and TRBJ1-5; 9 bases are a match to TRBD1. There are 15 residues in the CDR3. V shed 6 bases, J shed 2 bases, and the junction held 5 bases outside the gene matches. The CDR3, as DNA: TGTGCCAGCAGCCCTGGGGACAGGGGCAATCAGCCCCAGCATTTT. It encodes CASSPGDRGNQPQHF.

This chain joins TRBV5-1 and TRBJ2-7; the D call may be TRBD1 or TRBD2 (5 bases each). V was clipped by 4 bases and J by 4 bases, with 15 bases between them. The germline V gene has CDR1 SGHRS and CDR2 YFSETQ. The CDR3 is 14 amino acids. The CDR3 sequence: CASSRGPASYEQYF. In nucleotides, the CDR3 is TGCGCCAGCAGCCGGGGACCCGCGAGTTACGAGCAGTACTTC. Full variable domain (missing parts from reference TRBV5-1 and TRBJ2-7): KAGVTQTPRYLIKTRGQQVTLSCSPISGHRSVSWYQQTPGQGLQFLFEYFSETQRNKGNFPGRFSGRQFSNSRSEMNVSTLELGDSALYLCASSRGPASYEQYFGPGTRLTVT.

This clonotype has ten or more counts. The V gene is TRBV29-1, the J gene TRBJ1-2, with D maybe TRBD1 (5 bases). Deletions cut 7 bases from V and 2 bases from J, with 11 bases between. Germline assignment: CDR1 SQVTM and CDR2 ANQGSEA. This CDR3 region has 12 residues. The CDR3 DNA reads TGCAGCGCTGGTGACAGAAACTATGGCTACACCTTC. This translates into CSAGDRNYGYTF.

This chain connects TRBV7-7 to TRBJ2-6; the D gene is possibly TRBD2 (6 bases). The CDR3 extends over 16 amino acids. CDR1 and CDR2 from the germline V gene are SSHAT and FNYEAQ (reference sequence). Trimming left V 0 bases short and J 1 base short, with 7 bases between. The CDR3 region is CASSLAGGSGANVLTF. As DNA, the CDR3 is TGTGCCAGCAGCTTAGCGGGGGGTTCTGGGGCCAACGTCCTGACTTTC.

V is TRBV2 and J is TRBJ2-7; D may be TRBD1 or TRBD2 (5 bases each). Trimming left V 2 bases short and J 2 bases short, with 10 bases between. CDR1 SNHLY and CDR2 FYNNEI come from the germline V gene. The CDR3 covers 14 residues. As DNA, the CDR3 is TGTGCCAGCAGTGAAAACGGGGCCACCTACGAGCAGTACTTC. Residues: CASSENGATYEQYF.